This T cell receptor (beta chain) is drawn from a study of CD8+CD57+ T cells in acquired aplastic anemia. Whole-study context: DNA recovered from sorted CD4+ and CD8+ cells had a mean of around 3.3 ug. Findings and limits, study-wide: There were approximately 27 CD8+ CDR3 sequences that occurred in both patients and controls.

The use of genomic DNA as template underpinned the TCR beta VDJ and CDR3 profiling. Using its own MiXCR run on the reads, TCRdb lists one record per CDR3 protein. In the table there are 180,000 or so distinct CDR3 sequences, around 50% of which are singletons. A note on this clonotype: Its antigen is unidentified.

Patients selected for sequencing had displayed CD8+CD57+ cell expansion by flow cytometry. Everyone among the patients had severe acquired aplastic anemia. Receipt of therapy had not occurred in any patient by the time of blood sampling. The V and J ends lost 2 bases and 5 bases respectively, with 9 bases between them. This CDR3 has 13 amino acids. Germline lookup yields CDR1 LGHDT and CDR2 YNNKEL (reference sequence). The rearrangement uses TRBV3-1 and TRBJ2-5, with a tentative D call TRBD2 (6 bases). The TCR comes from a human donor with aplastic anemia. The specimen sequenced was sorted CD4+, CD8+, or CD8+CD57+ T cells (not recorded which) from PBMCs. As DNA, the CDR3 is TGTGCCAGCAGCCAACATGGGGGGGAGACCCAGTACTTC. Protein: CASSQHGGETQYF.